The 28 T cell receptor beta chains given below trace back to one sample, sequenced in a study of lung T cells in sarcoidosis with Löfgren's syndrome. TCRdb itself ran the reads through MiXCR, one entry per CDR3 protein. The table shows fewer than 80,000 distinct CDR3 sequences, with 21% occurring only once. The sequencing sample was made of CD4+ T cells from PBMCs. The receptors originated from a human donor with sarcoidosis (Löfgren's syndrome or another form), or a control subject (not recorded which).

This clonotype was seen a handful of times. The chain is built from TRBV19 and TRBJ2-2, with TRBD2 as a possible D gene (6 bases). Trimming stripped 5 bases from V and 6 bases from J, with 16 bases between. CDR1 is LNHDA and CDR2 is SQIVND in the germline V gene (reference sequence). This CDR3 has 15 amino acids. The CDR3: CASSPRLGFAGELFF. In nucleotides, the CDR3 is TGTGCCAGTAGTCCCCGACTAGGCTTCGCCGGGGAGCTGTTTTTT.

This clonotype was seen many times. V is TRBV27 and J is TRBJ2-7; TRBD2 matches 10 bases. Germline trimming cut 3 bases from V and 5 bases from J; bases unmatched to any gene: 10. Germline assignment: CDR1 MNHEY and CDR2 SMNVEV (reference sequence). The CDR3 has 16 amino acids. CDR3 nucleotide sequence: TGTGCCAGCAGTTTTTTGAGGGGGCTAGCGGGAGACGAGCAGTACTTC. This sequence encodes CASSFLRGLAGDEQYF.

There are many counts of this clonotype. V and J are TRBV7-2 and TRBJ2-5; 7 nucleotides align to TRBD1. The J segment lost 5 bases and the V segment lost 5 bases, leaving 14 bases of the junction unmatched. The germline gives CDR1 SGHTA, CDR2 FQGNSA. The CDR3 covers 16 residues. CDR3 residues: CASSPPTGKKVETQYF. The CDR3 DNA reads as TGTGCCAGCAGCCCCCCGACAGGGAAGAAGGTCGAGACCCAGTACTTC.

Note on this clonotype: This sequence may be a read error, since a much larger clone differs from it by one base. The rearrangement uses TRBV6-1 and TRBJ2-3; D is possibly TRBD1 (5 bases). The V end was cut by 5 bases, the J end by 8 bases, with 14 bases between. CDR1 and CDR2 (germline): MNHNS, SASEGT. The CDR3 is 13 amino acids. CDR3 DNA sequence: TGTGCCAGCAGTTGCCAGCCAGGGCCTACGCAGTATTTT. Protein: CASSCQPGPTQYF.

V gene TRBV20-1 combines with J gene TRBJ2-3, with D hard to call. Germline lookup yields CDR1 DFQATT and CDR2 SNEGSKA (reference sequence). V lost 4 bases and J 6 bases, leaving 17 bases between the germline ends. The CDR3 sequence is 14 residues long. As DNA, the CDR3 is TGCAGTGCTATACATAGGGTTTTTACCGATACGCAGTATTTT. It encodes CSAIHRVFTDTQYF.

This clonotype was observed a handful of times. J is TRBJ2-6 and V is TRBV9, with D unresolved. Trimming removed 5 bases from V and 4 bases from J, with 10 bases in between. CDR3 length equals 14 residues. Germline CDR1 and CDR2: SGDLS and YYNGEE. CDR3 loop: CASSTVTGANVLTF. CDR3 DNA sequence: TGTGCCAGCAGTACAGTTACCGGGGCCAACGTCCTGACTTTC.

This rearrangement joins TRBV9 to TRBJ2-1; TRBD2 matches at 11 bases. This CDR3 spans 15 amino acids. Looked up from germline, CDR1 is SGDLS and CDR2 is YYNGEE. V was clipped by 0 bases and J by 9 bases; unmatched bases: 5. In DNA form, the CDR3 reads TGTGCCAGCAGCGTAGAACTAGCGGGAGTAAGTGAGCAGTTCTTC. This gives the protein CASSVELAGVSEQFF.

The CDR3: CASSIRLAGRHTGELFF. The DNA of the CDR3 is TGTGCCAGTAGTATACGACTAGCGGGAAGACACACCGGGGAGCTGTTTTTT. J is TRBJ2-2 and V is TRBV19, with TRBD2 matching over 11 bases. The germline gives CDR1 LNHDA, CDR2 SQIVND (reference sequence). V trimming: 2 bases; J trimming: 3 bases; junction bases outside the gene matches: 5. The CDR3 covers 17 residues.

This clonotype came up many times. This chain joins TRBV4-1 and TRBJ1-1; D might be TRBD1 (5 bases). In germline, CDR1 is MGHRA, CDR2 YSYEKL. V was shortened by 0 bases and J by 0 bases, with 14 bases between the two germline ends. This CDR3 has 17 amino acids. In DNA form, the CDR3 reads TGCGCCAGCAGCCAAGATCGTCAGGGATTGATGAACACTGAAGCTTTCTTT. Translation gives CASSQDRQGLMNTEAFF.

This clonotype was picked up a small number of times. The V gene is TRBV7-9, the J gene TRBJ1-2; 7 nucleotides align to TRBD1. The ends lost 9 bases at V and 14 bases at J; junction bases unmatched: 21. This CDR3 is 14 amino acids long. Germline values: CDR1 SEHNR, CDR2 FQNEAQ (reference sequence). CDR3 protein: CASSPPGGDSLMTF. Written as DNA, the CDR3 is TGTGCCAGTTCACCCCCGGGGGGGGACAGTTTGATGACCTTC.

This clonotype appeared a few times. The V gene is TRBV5-4, the J gene TRBJ2-3; possibly TRBD1 for D (5 bases). V dropped 1 base and J dropped 3 bases, with 12 bases sitting between them. The CDR3 is made up of 15 amino acids. The germline gives CDR1 SGHNT, CDR2 YYREEE (reference sequence). CDR3 amino acids: CASSLTRATTDTQYF. For the CDR3, the DNA is TGTGCCAGCAGCTTGACCAGGGCAACTACAGATACGCAGTATTTT.

This clonotype was observed a few times. The CDR3, as DNA: TGTGCCAGCAGCATACTGAACACTGAAGCTTTCTTT. Amino acid sequence: CASSILNTEAFF. The V and J genes are TRBV5-4 and TRBJ1-1; D not resolved. Trimming took 4 bases from V and 0 from J, leaving 4 bases between them. Germline lookup yields CDR1 SGHNT and CDR2 YYREEE (reference sequence). The CDR3 totals 12 residues.

This clonotype was found many times. The CDR3 is CSAGGQGALKETQYF. The CDR3 region has the DNA TGCAGTGCCGGAGGGCAGGGGGCTTTAAAAGAGACCCAGTACTTC. This sequence joins TRBV20-1 and TRBJ2-5, with TRBD1 matching over 8 bases. The CDR3 totals 15 residues. The V segment lost 6 bases and the J segment 3 bases; nucleotides outside the gene matches: 12. The germline V gene has CDR1 DFQATT and CDR2 SNEGSKA (reference sequence).

This clonotype has more than one count but fewer than ten. The V gene is TRBV30, the J gene TRBJ1-5; 8 bases fit TRBD1. After removal of 1 base from V and 3 bases from J, the junction contained 2 bases not matched to a gene. CDR3 size: 14 residues. Germline V lookup: CDR1 GTSNPN, CDR2 SVGIG (reference sequence). CDR3 amino acids: CAWSGQGINQPQHF. CDR3 DNA: TGTGCCTGGAGTGGACAGGGGATCAATCAGCCCCAGCATTTT.

This clonotype has at least ten counts. V gene TRBV28 combines with J gene TRBJ2-5; perhaps TRBD1 as D (6 bases). V lost 5 bases, J lost 2 bases, and 9 bases lay in between. The CDR3 is made up of 13 amino acids. Germline values: CDR1 MDHEN, CDR2 SYDVKM. For the CDR3, the DNA is TGTGCCAGCAGTCGGACAGCACAAGAGACCCAGTACTTC. Its translation: CASSRTAQETQYF.

The rearrangement uses TRBV14 and TRBJ2-7; D is unresolved. The germline CDR1 and CDR2 sequences are SGHDN and FVKESK. CDR3 size: 17 residues. V was shortened by 0 bases and J by 5 bases, with 20 bases between the two germline ends. In DNA, the CDR3 is TGTGCCAGCAGCCAAGATTTCGGGCCGATATCCTACAACGAGCAGTACTTC. Its protein is CASSQDFGPISYNEQYF. The whole variable domain, remainder taken from reference TRBV14 and TRBJ2-7, is EAGVTQFPSHSVIEKGQTVTLRCDPISGHDNLYWYRRVMGKEIKFLLHFVKESKQDESGMPNNRFLAERTGGTYSTLKVQPAELEDSGVYFCASSQDFGPISYNEQYFGPGTRLTVT.

This clonotype has a count of ten or more. This sequence joins TRBV6-1 and TRBJ2-5; the match to TRBD1 covers 8 bases. Germline assignment: CDR1 MNHNS and CDR2 SASEGT. The J segment lost 6 bases and the V segment lost 5 bases, leaving 5 bases of the junction unmatched. This CDR3 has 13 residues. This CDR3 is CASSPGGAKTQYF. CDR3 nucleotide sequence: TGTGCCAGCAGTCCAGGGGGCGCGAAGACCCAGTACTTC.

This clonotype has a count of ten or more. The chain employs TRBV6-1 and TRBJ2-7, with TRBD1 as a possible D gene (5 bases). V was pared by 6 bases and J by 7 bases, with 16 bases between. The CDR3 is 13 residues long. Looked up from germline, CDR1 is MNHNS and CDR2 is SASEGT. The CDR3 nucleotides read TGTGCCAGCAGGCGGTCAAATCAGGGAGAGCAGTACTTC. The encoded protein is CASRRSNQGEQYF.

The J gene is TRBJ2-1, the V gene TRBV12-3 or TRBV12-4; TRBD2 agrees at 12 bases. There are 15 residues in the CDR3. J lost 7 bases, V lost 1 base, and 2 bases had no gene match. The CDR3 sequence: CASSLGLAGGNEQFF. The DNA of the CDR3 is TGTGCCAGCAGTTTAGGTCTAGCGGGAGGGAATGAGCAGTTCTTC.

The rearrangement uses TRBV11-2 and TRBJ2-5; D perhaps matches TRBD2 (7 bases). The CDR3 loop spans 15 amino acids. Germline-derived CDR1 and CDR2 are SGHAT and FQNNGV. Trimming removed 4 bases from V and 7 bases from J, with 19 bases in between. CDR3 sequence: CASSSVAGAGGTQYF. Written as DNA, the CDR3 is TGTGCCAGCAGCTCCGTCGCGGGGGCCGGGGGGACCCAGTACTTC.

V is TRBV7-6 and J is TRBJ1-6; D remains ambiguous. The ends were cut back, 3 bases at V and 8 bases at J, with 11 bases in the middle. Germline V gene sequence: CDR1 SGHVS, CDR2 FNYEAQ. The CDR3 spans 14 residues. As DNA, the CDR3 is TGTGCCAGCAGCTTGGGCCCTGGGGATTCACCCCTCCACTTT. It encodes CASSLGPGDSPLHF.

This chain's CDR3 is CASSFGLGREVHNEQFF. The CDR3 nucleotides read TGTGCCAGCAGTTTCGGTTTAGGGCGGGAGGTTCACAATGAGCAGTTCTTC. The rearrangement links TRBV28 to TRBJ2-1, with TRBD2 matching over 8 bases. Germline values: CDR1 MDHEN, CDR2 SYDVKM. The CDR3 runs 17 residues. V trimming: 3 bases; J trimming: 5 bases; junction bases outside the gene matches: 12.

As to this clonotype: A much larger clone lies one base from this, so it may be a read error. The chain links TRBV28 to TRBJ1-2; D gene uncertain. Germline V gene data show CDR1 as MDHEN and CDR2 as SYDVKM. The CDR3 is made up of 12 amino acids. The V end was cut by 4 bases, the J end by 6 bases, with 9 bases between. CDR3 loop: CASSSSLDGYTF. The CDR3, as DNA: TGTGCCAGCAGTTCATCCTTGGATGGCTACACCTTC.

This clonotype has at least ten counts. J is TRBJ1-1 and V is TRBV7-6; 9 bases align to TRBD1. Looked up from germline, CDR1 is SGHVS and CDR2 is FNYEAQ. With 1 base clipped from V and 3 bases from J, the junction kept 3 bases outside the gene matches. The CDR3 is 15 amino acids. The CDR3 DNA is TGTGCCAGCAGCTTAGGGACAGGGGCGGACACTGAAGCTTTCTTT. Residues: CASSLGTGADTEAFF.

This clonotype showed up many times. The rearrangement links TRBV20-1 to TRBJ2-6; TRBD1 agrees at 7 bases. The CDR3 length is 18 residues. Unmatched junction bases numbered 11, after V lost 3 bases and J lost 0 bases. Germline lookup yields CDR1 DFQATT and CDR2 SNEGSKA (reference sequence). The CDR3 reads CSASVVRTGVSGANVLTF. DNA of the CDR3: TGCAGTGCTAGTGTGGTTAGGACAGGAGTCTCTGGGGCCAACGTCCTGACTTTC.

This clonotype was observed a few times. CDR3: CASGPGEVSTGELFF. The CDR3 nucleotides read TGTGCCAGCGGGCCGGGAGAAGTGAGCACCGGGGAGCTGTTTTTT. The chain recombines TRBV12-3 or TRBV12-4 with TRBJ2-2, with TRBD2 as a possible D gene (6 bases). There are 15 residues in the CDR3. V dropped 8 bases and J dropped 4 bases, with 17 bases sitting between them.

This chain uses TRBV10-1 with TRBJ1-1; TRBD1 might be the D (6 bases). The CDR3 loop spans 14 amino acids. Germline assignment: CDR1 WNHNN and CDR2 SYGVQD (reference sequence). Trimming pared 6 bases from V and 2 bases from J, leaving 13 bases between. The CDR3 loop reads CASRRDTSNTEAFF. CDR3 DNA sequence: TGCGCCAGCAGAAGGGACACCTCAAACACTGAAGCTTTCTTT.

The table lists this clonotype with a few counts. The chain joins TRBV7-8 to TRBJ1-5; 8 bases line up with TRBD1. Trimming at V came to 6 bases and at J to 2 bases, leaving 6 bases not matched to a gene. The CDR3 is 15 residues long. Germline V gene lookup returns CDR1 SGHVS and CDR2 FQNEAQ. CDR3 nucleotides: TGTGCCAGCAGTTCGGACAGGGTGGGCAATCAGCCCCAGCATTTT. Residues: CASSSDRVGNQPQHF. The variable domain in full, completed from reference TRBV7-8 and TRBJ1-5, reads GAGVSQSPRYKVAKRGQDVALRCDPISGHVSLFWYQQALGQGPEFLTYFQNEAQLDKSGLPSDRFFAERPEGSVSTLKIQRTQQEDSAVYLCASSSDRVGNQPQHFGDGTRLSIL.